Detailed here is one T cell receptor beta chain. V lost 6 bases and J lost 6; bases outside the gene matches: 8. CDR1 is ENHRY, CDR2 SYGVKD, per germline. CDR3 length: 14 residues. The data were obtained in a study of blood T cell repertoires in COVID-19. Overall study: Italy, Spain and the United States were the sources of the convalescent and acute COVID-19 samples. Sources were T cells, B-cell-depleted T cells, or PBMCs; the material itself was cDNA or gDNA.

Under the authors' procedure: Reference gene primer amplification gave nucleated cell count estimates. TCRdb's table, derived via immunoSEQ multiplex PCR, lists solely in-frame clones and lacks some. For V, J and clone size, that table is used; D and trimming come from the DNA. Here the sample spans under 200,000 clones, about 76% being singletons. This chain links TRBV10-3 with TRBJ2-1, with TRBD1 matching 7 bases. Sequenced material: peripheral blood. The sequence came from a middle-aged woman with COVID-19, enrolled during active disease. CDR3 in amino acids: CAIRESTGANEQFF. The CDR3 nucleotides are TGTGCCATCAGGGAATCAACAGGGGCCAATGAGCAGTTCTTC.